This TCR beta chain comes out of a study of blood T cell repertoires in COVID-19. Whole-study context: The analysed material was cDNA or gDNA that came from T cells, B-cell-depleted T cells, or PBMCs.

Original processing notes: Reference gene primer amplification yielded estimated nucleated cell counts. Generated by immunoSEQ multiplex PCR, the TCRdb table keeps only in-frame clones and is missing some. For V, J and clone size, that table is used; D and trimming come from the DNA. In the table there are about 400,000 clones, less than 90% of which are singletons. This CDR3 spans 16 amino acids. Germline-derived CDR1 and CDR2 are MGHRA and YSYEKL. V was cut by 1 base and J by 1 base, with 13 bases left in between. All enrollees were roughly 18 to 90 years old and from fewer than 30 US areas. Researchers sorted participants into cohorts using their self-reported clinical history.

The source material was PBMCs or T cells enriched from blood (not recorded which). The chain uses TRBV4-1 and TRBJ1-2; a weak D match, TRBD1 (6 bases). The sequence was collected from a woman aged 25 to 39 who had recovered from COVID-19. The chain's CDR3 is CASSQVSPGDNYGYTF. The CDR3 coding sequence is TGCGCCAGCAGCCAAGTTAGTCCAGGGGATAACTATGGCTACACCTTC.